This T cell receptor beta chain was captured in a study of T cells in localized non-small cell lung cancer. Study-level findings and limits: Tumor showed lower T cell clonality than uninvolved adjacent lung, where it was highest. Prolonged overall survival went with higher T cell density in the blood. Turning up in adjacent lung were a median around 50 of the top 100 tumor clones.

Regarding this clone: Its specificity is not known.

Looked up from germline, CDR1 is SGHDN and CDR2 is FVKESK. Between the trimmed V and J ends, which lost 1 base and 3 bases, there was a span of 7 bases. The CDR3 consists of 15 residues. The table came from immunoSEQ multiplex PCR; TCRdb's copy has only in-frame clones and leaves some out. Seen here are fewer than 4,500 clones, roughly two fifths observed once, and the top ten hold around 14%. The specimen comprised lung tumor tissue, sampled before any cancer treatment. This chain uses TRBV14 with TRBJ1-6; D gene uncertain. The sequence was obtained from a male donor aged 60 or over with stage I lung adenocarcinoma. CDR3 sequence: CASSQAHLYNSPLHF. Written as DNA, the CDR3 is TGTGCCAGCAGCCAAGCGCACCTCTATAATTCACCCCTCCACTTT.